These 23 T cell receptor beta chains were sequenced from one sample in a study of T cells in Graves' hyperthyroidism and ophthalmopathy. Amplified TCR beta CDR3 regions came from RNA transcripts. The TCR CDR3 first-round RT-PCR relied on the HTBI primer set. Each CDR3 protein gets one entry after TCRdb re-called the multiplex PCR reads with MiXCR. The sample records fewer than 650,000 distinct CDR3 sequences, roughly 15% being singletons. Sequenced input: blood. These receptors were collected from a woman between 35 and 50 years old with Graves' ophthalmopathy.

This clonotype occurred many times. J is TRBJ2-7 and V is TRBV12-3 or TRBV12-4; the D is unclear. Trimming took off 4 bases at V and 2 bases at J, with 9 bases between the two ends. CDR3 length equals 13 residues. CDR3 protein: CASSSTETYEQYF. CDR3 nucleotides: TGTGCCAGCAGTTCGACCGAGACCTACGAGCAGTACTTC.

V is TRBV5-1 and J is TRBJ1-1, with D possibly TRBD1 on 5 matching bases. The CDR3 extends over 15 amino acids. Trimming shortened V by 1 base and J by 0 bases, and 10 bases separated the two germline ends. In germline, CDR1 is SGHRS, CDR2 YFSETQ. The CDR3 DNA is TGCGCCAGCAGCTTGTCAGGGAATATGAACACTGAAGCTTTCTTT. This translates into CASSLSGNMNTEAFF.

This clonotype was seen at least ten times. V usage is TRBV6-2 or TRBV6-3 and J usage is TRBJ1-1; D perhaps matches TRBD1 (6 bases). This CDR3 has 16 residues. Trimming pared 6 bases from V and 1 base from J, leaving 18 bases between. Germline values: CDR1 MNHEY, CDR2 SVGEGT. CDR3 amino acids: CASSLTGSRGNTEAFF. Written as DNA, the CDR3 is TGTGCCAGCAGCTTGACAGGATCCAGGGGGAACACTGAAGCTTTCTTT.

This clonotype showed up many times. The V call is TRBV7-9, the J call TRBJ1-2, with D unclear. V lost 5 bases and J lost 4, with 11 bases in between. Per the germline V gene, CDR1 is SEHNR and CDR2 is FQNEAQ (reference sequence). The length of the CDR3 is 13 residues. The CDR3 sequence is CASSHGGSYGYTF. The CDR3, as DNA: TGTGCCAGCAGCCACGGAGGCAGCTATGGCTACACCTTC.

This clonotype was observed at least ten times. The chain recombines TRBV6-5 with TRBJ2-7; a possible D gene is TRBD2 (6 bases). The germline V and J ends were trimmed by 3 bases and 2 bases, with 14 bases remaining between them. Germline CDR1 is MNHEY and CDR2 is SVGAGI. The CDR3 runs to 15 residues. The CDR3 loop reads CASSYSGSLAYEQYF. The CDR3 DNA is TGTGCCAGCAGTTATTCCGGGAGCCTGGCCTACGAGCAGTACTTC.

This clonotype was detected ten times or more. The V call is TRBV10-3, the J call TRBJ2-5; 11 bases fit TRBD2. CDR1 and CDR2 (germline): ENHRY, SYGVKD. The CDR3 sequence is 15 residues long. Losses at the gene ends were 5 bases for V and 3 bases for J; bases not matched to a gene: 5. DNA of the CDR3: TGTGCCATCAGTAAACTAGCGGGAGCTGAAGAGACCCAGTACTTC. This encodes CAISKLAGAEETQYF.

This clonotype was counted at least ten times. J is TRBJ2-7 and V is TRBV6-1; a weak D match, TRBD2 (5 bases). This CDR3 has 14 residues. CDR1 is MNHNS, CDR2 SASEGT, per germline. Trimming stripped 2 bases from V and 2 bases from J, with 10 bases between. CDR3 loop: CASSERGLAYEQYF. DNA of the CDR3: TGTGCCAGCAGTGAACGGGGATTAGCCTACGAGCAGTACTTC.

This clonotype was seen repeatedly, ten times or more. V and J are TRBV4-2 and TRBJ2-7; 9 nucleotides match TRBD2. Per the germline V gene, CDR1 is LGHNA and CDR2 is YNFKEQ. The CDR3 is made up of 16 amino acids. J lost 5 bases, V lost 0 bases, and 8 bases had no gene match. The CDR3 is CASSQDPAGGPHEQYF. In DNA, the CDR3 is TGTGCCAGCAGCCAAGATCCAGCGGGAGGACCCCACGAGCAGTACTTC.

There are many counts of this clonotype. The V gene is TRBV28, the J gene TRBJ2-5; TRBD2 might be the D (6 bases). With 5 bases removed from V and 1 base from J, the gap between germline ends came to 11 bases. CDR1 and CDR2 (germline): MDHEN, SYDVKM. There are 14 residues in the CDR3. CDR3 nucleotide sequence: TGTGCCAGCAGTGATGGCGGGATCCAAGAGACCCAGTACTTC. This codes for CASSDGGIQETQYF.

This clonotype was found a few times. The chain employs TRBV10-3 and TRBJ2-2; no reliable D call. The CDR3 is 16 amino acids. CDR1 and CDR2 (germline): ENHRY, SYGVKD. Trimming took 6 bases from V and 0 from J, leaving 14 bases between them. The CDR3 region is CAISLGKVANTGELFF. As DNA, the CDR3 is TGTGCCATCAGCCTGGGGAAGGTCGCGAACACCGGGGAGCTGTTTTTT.

This clonotype has a count of ten or more. J is TRBJ1-1 and V is TRBV29-1, with D unresolved. V was cut by 3 bases and J by 1 base, with 9 bases left in between. CDR1 and CDR2 from the germline V gene are SQVTM and ANQGSEA. The CDR3 is 13 amino acids. CDR3: CSVEGWGNTEAFF. CDR3 coding DNA: TGCAGCGTTGAGGGTTGGGGGAACACTGAAGCTTTCTTT.

This clonotype was seen many times. The gene calls are TRBV9 and TRBJ2-5, with TRBD2 matching 8 bases. CDR1 is SGDLS and CDR2 is YYNGEE in the germline V gene. This CDR3 spans 14 amino acids. V was clipped by 4 bases and J by 4 bases; unmatched bases: 6. The CDR3, as DNA: TGTGCCAGCAGCATGGGACTAGAAATAGAGACCCAGTACTTC. Protein sequence: CASSMGLEIETQYF.

In its sample, this clonotype was seen a few times. J is TRBJ1-2 and V is TRBV11-2; 7 bases map to TRBD1. V trimming: 8 bases; J trimming: 5 bases; junction bases outside the gene matches: 8. This CDR3 has 13 amino acids. Germline values: CDR1 SGHAT, CDR2 FQNNGV. The CDR3 DNA follows: TGTGCCAGCGGCCCGGACAGGTTATATGGCTACACCTTC. Translation: CASGPDRLYGYTF.

The DNA of the CDR3 is TGCGCCAGCAGCTTGGACAGATACGACTATGGCTACACCTTC. Translating gives CASSLDRYDYGYTF. The chain recombines TRBV5-1 with TRBJ1-2; D gene unclear. The germline V gene has CDR1 SGHRS and CDR2 YFSETQ. This CDR3 is 14 amino acids long. V dropped 0 bases and J dropped 3 bases, with 9 bases sitting between them.

This clonotype was observed many times. A read error is possible here, since a much larger clone lies one base away. The chain couples TRBV11-2 to TRBJ2-7; 7 bases fit TRBD2. The germline CDR1 and CDR2 sequences are SGHAT and FQNNGV. CDR3 length: 12 amino acids. The CDR3 here is CAGSRTSFEQYF. The CDR3 DNA reads as TGTGCCGGCAGCCGGACTAGTTTCGAGCAGTACTTC.

In this sample, this clonotype turned up many times. This sequence joins TRBV28 and TRBJ1-2; D gene unclear. Germline V CDR1 and CDR2: MDHEN, SYDVKM. This CDR3 spans 12 amino acids. V lost 2 bases to trimming and J lost 5 bases, with 6 bases between them. The CDR3 DNA reads as TGTGCCAGCAGTTTAGTGGGGTATGGCTACACCTTC. The encoded protein is CASSLVGYGYTF.

This clonotype was recorded at least ten times. The gene calls are TRBV7-9 and TRBJ2-5; tentative D call: TRBD1 (5 bases). The CDR3 is 13 amino acids. Trimming pared 5 bases from V and 3 bases from J, leaving 10 bases between. Germline CDR1 is SEHNR and CDR2 is FQNEAQ (reference sequence). The CDR3 DNA reads as TGTGCCAGCAGCCCGAGCAGGGAAGAGACCCAGTACTTC. It specifies CASSPSREETQYF.

This clonotype was seen repeatedly, ten times or more. This may come from a read error, since a much larger clone is one base off. V gene TRBV6-5 combines with J gene TRBJ1-2, with D perhaps TRBD1 (5 bases). V was shortened by 2 bases and J by 2 bases, with 18 bases between the two germline ends. The germline V gene encodes CDR1 MNHEY and CDR2 SVGAGI. This CDR3 is built from 17 residues. The CDR3 protein is CASSYTAGDLANYGYTF. CDR3 DNA sequence: TGTGCCAGCAGTTACACCGCGGGGGACCTGGCAAACTATGGCTACACCTTC.

At least ten counts were recorded for this clonotype. The chain employs TRBV7-2 and TRBJ1-1; weak D call: TRBD1 (5 bases). V was trimmed by 5 bases and J by 11 bases, leaving 12 bases between them. The CDR3 is 11 amino acids. Germline V gene lookup returns CDR1 SGHTA and CDR2 FQGNSA. The CDR3 region is CASSEDTRAFF. CDR3 nucleotide sequence: TGTGCCAGCAGCGAGGACACGAGGGCTTTCTTT.

This clonotype has just a few counts. This chain's CDR3 is CASSQGDNYGYTF. Here the CDR3 DNA reads TGTGCCAGCTCACAGGGAGATAACTATGGCTACACCTTC. The rearrangement uses TRBV18 and TRBJ1-2, with D unclear. CDR3 length equals 13 residues. V was pared by 4 bases and J by 1 base, with 7 bases between. CDR1 and CDR2 from the germline V gene are KGHSH and LQKENI.

This clonotype was detected many times. This chain connects TRBV6-2 or TRBV6-3 to TRBJ2-5, with D perhaps being TRBD1 or TRBD2 (5 bases each). The CDR3 sequence is 13 residues long. CDR1 MNHEY and CDR2 SVGEGT come from the germline V gene. Trimming left V 8 bases short and J 4 bases short, with 14 bases between. As DNA, the CDR3 is TGTGCCAGCGGGGGAAGCTGGGGAGAGACCCAGTACTTC. Amino acid sequence: CASGGSWGETQYF.

This clonotype was seen repeatedly, ten times or more. This chain uses TRBV7-8 with TRBJ2-2; 14 positions match TRBD2. V trimming: 4 bases; J trimming: 7 bases; junction bases outside the gene matches: 8. CDR3 length: 17 amino acids. CDR1 is SGHVS, CDR2 FQNEAQ, per germline. The CDR3 here is CASSSYGGLAGGGELFF. The DNA of the CDR3 is TGTGCCAGCAGCTCTTACGGCGGACTAGCGGGAGGCGGGGAGCTGTTTTTT.

This clonotype showed up many times. The chain uses TRBV6-5 and TRBJ2-5; 9 bases match TRBD2. V gave up 3 bases and J gave up 4 bases; unmatched junction bases: 9. CDR1 and CDR2 from the germline V gene are MNHEY and SVGAGI. The CDR3 contains 16 residues. CDR3 region: CASSYSGSGSLETQYF. The CDR3 DNA is TGTGCCAGCAGTTATAGTGGTAGCGGGAGCTTAGAGACCCAGTACTTC.